One TCR beta chain is described in this entry. What it binds is not known. CD4 T cells were positively selected, then CD8 T cells from the CD4-negative fraction. This sample was taken from a study of naive and memory T cell subsets. Study-wide findings and caveats: Activation and differentiation may alter RNA-based TCR counts. Possibly reflecting memory cells re-expressing CD45RA, a few larger clonotypes occurred in naive repertoires, especially CD8.

Two oligonucleotides, mixed equimolar, formed the beta constant-region primer covering TRBC1 and TRBC2. Four rounds of PCR amplified the ligated cDNA using nested alpha and beta constant-region primers plus SP2. Ligation attached a single-stranded oligonucleotide with a 12-nucleotide UMI and the SP2 primer to the cDNA 3' end. TCRdb recomputed calls from the UMI-ligation and nested PCR reads with MiXCR, one row per CDR3 protein. The sample includes roughly 97,000 distinct CDR3 sequences, 13% to 15% seen only once; the top ten take approximately 2.6%. Sequencing was carried out using naive CD8+ T cells from blood. This clonotype was obtained from a human donor in good health.

CDR3 loop: CASSWTAIYATNEKLFF. For the CDR3, the DNA is TGTGCCAGCAGTTGGACAGCAATATATGCAACTAATGAAAAACTGTTTTTT. The genes are TRBV27 and TRBJ1-4; a weak D match, TRBD1 (6 bases). V lost 4 bases and J lost 0, with 15 bases in between. Germline V gene lookup returns CDR1 MNHEY and CDR2 SMNVEV (reference sequence). The CDR3 runs to 17 residues.